A selection of T cell receptor beta chains follows, all from one sample in a study of cytomegalovirus exposure and HLA in healthy donors. Sequencing used immunoSEQ multiplex PCR; TCRdb keeps in-frame clones, though not all of them. This table holds 180,000 or so clones, approximately 85% found once. The sequenced sample was PBMCs. These receptor sequences come from a man between 18 and 29 years old in good health and CMV-seropositive. The CDR3 runs from the conserved cysteine through the conserved F or W. Each record gives: D gene, V gene, clone size, J gene, CDR3 DNA, CDR3 protein. The D gene is left open where the match is weak. Clone size, where shown, is once, few, many, or a class for clones that have expanded.

D gene: TRBD1
V gene: TRBV6-5
clone size: -
J gene: TRBJ2-7
CDR3 DNA: TGTGCCAGCAGATTTGGACAGGGGCTATTCTACGAGCAGTACTTC
CDR3 protein: CASRFGQGLFYEQYF

D gene: -
V gene: TRBV27
clone size: once
J gene: TRBJ1-2
CDR3 DNA: TGTGCCAGCAGTTCCGACAGGCTGAATGGCTACACCTTC
CDR3 protein: CASSSDRLNGYTF

D gene: -
V gene: TRBV5-5
clone size: -
J gene: TRBJ1-6
CDR3 DNA: TGTGCCAGCAGCAAAACCGCCGGGGGTTCCTCCTATAATTCACCCCTCCACTTT
CDR3 protein: CASSKTAGGSSYNSPLHF

D gene: -
V gene: TRBV30
clone size: -
J gene: TRBJ1-1
CDR3 DNA: TGTGCCTCCTACCCGGGGTTGACTTTCTTT
CDR3 protein: CASYPGLTFF

D gene: -
V gene: TRBV4-2
clone size: -
J gene: TRBJ2-3
CDR3 DNA: TGTGCCAGCAGCCAAATCTTCCGACACACAGATACGCAGTATTTT
CDR3 protein: CASSQIFRHTDTQYF

D gene: -
V gene: TRBV5-4
clone size: few
J gene: TRBJ1-6
CDR3 DNA: TGTGCCAGCAGCTTCCGTAATTCACCCCTCCACTTT
CDR3 protein: CASSFRNSPLHF

D gene: TRBD2
V gene: TRBV9
clone size: -
J gene: TRBJ2-5
CDR3 DNA: TGTGCCAGCAGCGCCCTAAGCGGGGGGTTGGAGACCCAGTACTTC
CDR3 protein: CASSALSGGLETQYF

D gene: -
V gene: TRBV28
clone size: -
J gene: TRBJ2-1
CDR3 DNA: TGTGCCAGCAGCTCCTCCCGAACCGGAGCAGTGGTTAATGAGCAGTTCTTC
CDR3 protein: CASSSSRTGAVVNEQFF

D gene: -
V gene: TRBV6-1
clone size: few
J gene: TRBJ1-1
CDR3 DNA: TGTGCCAGCAGTGAAGTCAAAGGGGAAGGGGTAACTGAAGCTTTCTTT
CDR3 protein: CASSEVKGEGVTEAFF

D gene: -
V gene: TRBV29-1
clone size: -
J gene: TRBJ2-3
CDR3 DNA: TGCAGCGTTGAAGGGGCGGATACGCAGTATTTT
CDR3 protein: CSVEGADTQYF

D gene: TRBD2
V gene: TRBV9
clone size: -
J gene: TRBJ2-5
CDR3 DNA: TGTGCCAGCAGCGCCGGGACTAGCGGGGGCTGGGAGACCCAGTACTTC
CDR3 protein: CASSAGTSGGWETQYF

D gene: -
V gene: TRBV11-2
clone size: once
J gene: TRBJ2-2
CDR3 DNA: TGTGCCAGCAGCCGGAGGGGGAACACCGGGGAGCTGTTTTTT
CDR3 protein: CASSRRGNTGELFF

D gene: -
V gene: TRBV6-1
clone size: few
J gene: TRBJ1-5
CDR3 DNA: TGTGCCAGCAGTGAAGCCGGTCTTCAGCCCCAGCATTTT
CDR3 protein: CASSEAGLQPQHF

D gene: -
V gene: TRBV30
clone size: -
J gene: TRBJ2-7
CDR3 DNA: TGTGCCTGTAATCAGGGTGGCGAGCAGTACTTC
CDR3 protein: CACNQGGEQYF

D gene: -
V gene: TRBV25-1
clone size: -
J gene: TRBJ2-7
CDR3 DNA: TGTGCCAGCAGTAGACTATTTAATCACGAGCAGTACTTC
CDR3 protein: CASSRLFNHEQYF

D gene: -
V gene: TRBV29-1
clone size: -
J gene: TRBJ2-3
CDR3 DNA: TGCAGCGTGATAAGGGGGAGGGAGGAAGATACGCAGTATTTT
CDR3 protein: CSVIRGREEDTQYF

D gene: -
V gene: TRBV15
clone size: -
J gene: TRBJ1-2
CDR3 DNA: TGTGCCACCAGCAGAATGCCAGGGAGGGAAGCTAACTATGGCTACACCTTC
CDR3 protein: CATSRMPGREANYGYTF